Sequencing of this T cell receptor beta chain was carried out in a study of regulatory T cells in long-lasting Graves disease. Study-wide points: More public clonotypes were shared by persistent patients (approximately 3,000) than by new patients (about 970).

Germline V gene data show CDR1 as MNHNS and CDR2 as SASEGT. Trimming removed 2 bases at V and 2 bases at J, with 7 bases between. The CDR3 length is 13 residues. Construction of TCR beta libraries relied on iRepertoire HTBI primers and on Arm-PCR targeting CDR3 regions. TCRdb reprocessed the multiplex PCR reads with MiXCR, giving one entry per CDR3 protein. This table holds around 450,000 distinct CDR3 sequences, approximately 15% found once. This clonotype showed up many times. Its antigen is not identified. Time point reported: newly diagnosed GD, antithyroid drugs for less than 3 months. PBMCs provided the RNA from which the TCR library was made. The sample was also linked to a second study, of T cells in Graves' hyperthyroidism and ophthalmopathy.

The sample here was peripheral blood mononuclear cells (PBMCs), taken at new diagnosis, from a patient treated with antithyroid drugs. The clonotype was recovered from a young woman with Graves disease. The rearrangement joins TRBV6-1 to TRBJ2-7; no clear D gene. CDR3 sequence (DNA): TGTGCCAGCAGTGAACCGCCCCCCTACGAGCAGTACTTC. Its translation: CASSEPPPYEQYF.